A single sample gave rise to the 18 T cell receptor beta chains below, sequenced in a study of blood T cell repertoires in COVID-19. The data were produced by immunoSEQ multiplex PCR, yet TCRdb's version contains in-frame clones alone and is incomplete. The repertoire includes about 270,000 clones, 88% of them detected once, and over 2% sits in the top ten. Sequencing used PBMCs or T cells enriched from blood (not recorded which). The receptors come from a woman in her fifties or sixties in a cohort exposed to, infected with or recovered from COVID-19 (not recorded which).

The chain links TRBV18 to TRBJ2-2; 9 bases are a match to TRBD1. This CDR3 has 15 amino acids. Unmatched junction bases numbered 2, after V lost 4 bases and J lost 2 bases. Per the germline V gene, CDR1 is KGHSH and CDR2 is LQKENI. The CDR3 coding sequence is TGTGCCAGCTCACTGGGACAGGGAAACACCGGGGAGCTGTTTTTT. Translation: CASSLGQGNTGELFF.

The CDR3 protein is CASSRTVTEQFF. The CDR3 coding sequence is TGTGCCAGCAGTCGGACTGTGACGGAGCAGTTCTTC. This chain joins TRBV27 and TRBJ2-1; D perhaps matches TRBD2 (5 bases). Germline-derived CDR1 and CDR2 are MNHEY and SMNVEV (reference sequence). V lost 5 bases to trimming and J lost 10 bases, with 12 bases between them. This CDR3 is 12 amino acids long.

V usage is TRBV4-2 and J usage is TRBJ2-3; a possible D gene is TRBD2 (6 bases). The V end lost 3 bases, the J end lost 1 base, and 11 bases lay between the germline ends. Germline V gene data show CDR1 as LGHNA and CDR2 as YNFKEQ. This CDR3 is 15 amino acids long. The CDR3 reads CASSQMSGGTDTQYF. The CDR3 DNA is TGTGCCAGCAGCCAGATGTCGGGGGGCACAGATACGCAGTATTTT.

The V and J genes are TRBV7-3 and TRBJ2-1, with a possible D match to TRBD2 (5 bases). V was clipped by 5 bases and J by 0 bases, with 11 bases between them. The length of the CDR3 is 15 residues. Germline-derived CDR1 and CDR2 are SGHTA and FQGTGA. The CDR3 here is CASSRDGGSYNEQFF. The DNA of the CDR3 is TGTGCCAGCAGCCGTGACGGAGGCTCCTACAATGAGCAGTTCTTC.

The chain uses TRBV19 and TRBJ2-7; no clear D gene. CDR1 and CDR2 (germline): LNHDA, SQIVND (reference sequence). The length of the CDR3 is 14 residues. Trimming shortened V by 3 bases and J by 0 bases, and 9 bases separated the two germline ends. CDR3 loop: CASSIGPSSYEQYF. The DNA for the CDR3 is TGTGCCAGTAGTATCGGTCCGAGCTCCTACGAGCAGTACTTC. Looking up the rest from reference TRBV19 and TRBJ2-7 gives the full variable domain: DGGITQSPKYLFRKEGQNVTLSCEQNLNHDAMYWYRQDPGQGLRLIYYSQIVNDFQKGDIAEGYSVSREKKESFPLTVTSAQKNPTAFYLCASSIGPSSYEQYFGPGTRLTVT.

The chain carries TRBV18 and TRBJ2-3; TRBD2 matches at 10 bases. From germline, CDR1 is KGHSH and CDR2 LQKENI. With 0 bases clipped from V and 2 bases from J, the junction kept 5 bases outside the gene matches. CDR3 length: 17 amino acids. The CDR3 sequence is CASSPPALAGYTDTQYF. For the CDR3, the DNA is TGTGCCAGCTCACCACCGGCACTAGCGGGGTACACAGATACGCAGTATTTT.

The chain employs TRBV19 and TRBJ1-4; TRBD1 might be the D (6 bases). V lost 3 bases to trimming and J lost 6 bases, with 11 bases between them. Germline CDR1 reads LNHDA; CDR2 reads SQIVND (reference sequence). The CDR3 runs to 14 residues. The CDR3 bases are TGTGCCAGTAGTATGTCCAGGGGAGATGAAAAACTGTTTTTT. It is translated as CASSMSRGDEKLFF.

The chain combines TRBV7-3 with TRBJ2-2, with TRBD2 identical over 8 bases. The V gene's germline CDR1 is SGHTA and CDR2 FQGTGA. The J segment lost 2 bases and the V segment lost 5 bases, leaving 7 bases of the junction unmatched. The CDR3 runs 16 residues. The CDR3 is CASSARLAGNTGELFF. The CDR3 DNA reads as TGTGCCAGCAGCGCTCGTCTAGCGGGCAACACCGGGGAGCTGTTTTTT. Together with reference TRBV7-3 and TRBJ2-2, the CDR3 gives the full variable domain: GAGVSQTPSNKVTEKGKYVELRCDPISGHTALYWYRQSLGQGPEFLIYFQGTGAADDSGLPNDRFFAVRPEGSVSTLKIQRTERGDSAVYLCASSARLAGNTGELFFGEGSRLTVL.

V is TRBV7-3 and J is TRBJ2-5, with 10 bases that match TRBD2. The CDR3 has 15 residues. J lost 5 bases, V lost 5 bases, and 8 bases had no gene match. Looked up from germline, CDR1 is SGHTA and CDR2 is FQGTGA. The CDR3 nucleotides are TGTGCCAGCAGCGTGTCTAGCGGGAGTAGGGAGACCCAGTACTTC. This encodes CASSVSSGSRETQYF.

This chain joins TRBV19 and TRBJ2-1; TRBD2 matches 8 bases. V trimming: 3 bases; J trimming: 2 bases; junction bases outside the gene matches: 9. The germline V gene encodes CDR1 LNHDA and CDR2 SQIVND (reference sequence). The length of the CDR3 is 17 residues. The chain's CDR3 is CASSIQSTSGPYNEQFF. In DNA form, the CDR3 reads TGTGCCAGTAGTATCCAGTCTACTAGCGGTCCCTACAATGAGCAGTTCTTC.

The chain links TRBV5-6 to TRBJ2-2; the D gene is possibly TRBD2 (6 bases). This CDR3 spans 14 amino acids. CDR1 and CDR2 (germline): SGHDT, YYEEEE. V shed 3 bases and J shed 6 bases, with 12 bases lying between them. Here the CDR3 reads CASSSDWGAGELFF. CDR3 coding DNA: TGTGCCAGCAGCTCGGATTGGGGGGCCGGGGAGCTGTTTTTT.

Written as DNA, the CDR3 is TGTGCCAGCAGCTTAGGGCGGGGCCCCTACGAGCAGTACTTC. It codes for CASSLGRGPYEQYF. This sequence joins TRBV7-2 and TRBJ2-7; tentatively, D is TRBD2 (6 bases). CDR3 length: 14 residues. Deletions cut 1 base from V and 2 bases from J, with 9 bases between. Germline V gene sequence: CDR1 SGHTA, CDR2 FQGNSA.

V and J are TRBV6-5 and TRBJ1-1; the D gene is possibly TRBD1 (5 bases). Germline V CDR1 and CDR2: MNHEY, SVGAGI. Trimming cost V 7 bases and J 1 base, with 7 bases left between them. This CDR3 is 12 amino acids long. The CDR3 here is CASNQGNTEAFF. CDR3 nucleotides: TGTGCCAGCAATCAGGGGAACACTGAAGCTTTCTTT.

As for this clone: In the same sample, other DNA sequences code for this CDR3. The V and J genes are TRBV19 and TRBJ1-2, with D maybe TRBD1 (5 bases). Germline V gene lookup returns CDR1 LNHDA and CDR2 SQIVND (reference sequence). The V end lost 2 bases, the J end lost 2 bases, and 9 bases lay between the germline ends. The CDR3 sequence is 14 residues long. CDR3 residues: CASSIRGANYGYTF. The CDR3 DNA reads TGTGCCAGTAGTATAAGGGGCGCAAACTATGGCTACACCTTC.

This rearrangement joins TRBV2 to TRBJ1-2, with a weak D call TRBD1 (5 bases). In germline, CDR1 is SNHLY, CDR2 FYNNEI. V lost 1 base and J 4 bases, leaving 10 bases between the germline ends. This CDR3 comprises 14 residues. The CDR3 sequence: CASSEGRVAYGYTF. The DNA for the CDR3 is TGTGCCAGCAGTGAAGGCAGGGTAGCCTATGGCTACACCTTC.

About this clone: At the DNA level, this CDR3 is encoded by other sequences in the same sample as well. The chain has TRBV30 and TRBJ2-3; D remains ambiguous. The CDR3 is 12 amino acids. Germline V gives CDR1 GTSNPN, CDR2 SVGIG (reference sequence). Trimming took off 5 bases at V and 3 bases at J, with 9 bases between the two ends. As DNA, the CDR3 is TGTGCCTGGGGGCCCGGGACAGATACGCAGTATTTT. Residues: CAWGPGTDTQYF.

The CDR3 spells CATSREGQSGLKLFF. As DNA, the CDR3 is TGTGCCACCAGCAGAGAGGGACAGTCCGGATTAAAACTGTTTTTT. The J gene is TRBJ1-4, the V gene TRBV15, with TRBD1 matching over 7 bases. V lost 0 bases to trimming and J lost 10 bases; unmatched junction nucleotides: 8. The CDR3 covers 15 residues. Germline V gene sequence: CDR1 LNHNV, CDR2 YYDKDF (reference sequence).

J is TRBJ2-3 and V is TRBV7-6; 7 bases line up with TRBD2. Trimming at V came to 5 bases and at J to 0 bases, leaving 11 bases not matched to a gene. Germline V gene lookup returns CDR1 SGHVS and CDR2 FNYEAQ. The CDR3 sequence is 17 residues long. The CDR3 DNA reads TGTGCCAGCAGCGCTCGCCCTAGCGGTCCTAGCACAGATACGCAGTATTTT. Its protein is CASSARPSGPSTDTQYF.